This T cell receptor beta chain was recovered during a study of T cell responses to AZD1222 COVID-19 vaccine. Sequencing was performed with immunoSEQ multiplex PCR; in TCRdb, only in-frame clones are kept and a portion is missing. The sample lists under 200,000 clones, roughly nine tenths occurring once. V lost 7 bases, J lost 11 bases, and 18 bases lay in between. Germline CDR1 SGDLS, CDR2 YYNGEE. The CDR3 runs 12 residues. The chain joins TRBV9 to TRBJ2-5; D remains unclear. The source material was peripheral blood, sampled 28 days after the second dose of the MenACWY control vaccine. The TCR sequence derives from an adult who received the MenACWY meningococcal vaccine as a control. The CDR3 DNA reads as TGTGCCAGCGGAAGCGCCGGTGGGCAGCAGTACTTC. Amino acids: CASGSAGGQQYF. The full variable domain, completed using reference TRBV9 and TRBJ2-5, is DSGVTQTPKHLITATGQRVTLRCSPRSGDLSVYWYQQSLDQGLQFLIQYYNGEERAKGNILERFSAQQFPDLHSELNLSSLELGDSALYFCASGSAGGQQYFGPGTRLLVL.